The 25 T cell receptor beta chains below come from one sample, sequenced in a study of T cell repertoires in cytomegalovirus infection. Antigen specificity for these receptors is unknown. TCRdb independently ran MiXCR on the reads; one entry per CDR3 protein. The sample has 550,000 to 850,000 distinct CDR3 sequences; around a third are singletons. Sequences were derived from cultured PBMCs, sampled from culture after CMV antigen stimulation. These receptors were obtained from a human donor in good health (CMV status not recorded). Some clones in this sample may be carry-over from other donors' samples.

CDR3 coding DNA: TGTGCCAGCAGCTCATACCCCGGGACTAGCGGGATCTACGAGCAGTACTTC. This encodes CASSSYPGTSGIYEQYF. The rearrangement uses TRBV7-8 and TRBJ2-7, with 13 bases identical to TRBD2. The germline CDR1 and CDR2 sequences are SGHVS and FQNEAQ. Trimming at V came to 4 bases and at J to 3 bases, leaving 9 bases not matched to a gene. This CDR3 has 17 amino acids.

Only a few counts were recorded for this clonotype. The gene calls are TRBV7-6 and TRBJ2-7; maybe TRBD2 (5 bases). V lost 6 bases and J lost 4, with 13 bases in between. Germline V gene sequence: CDR1 SGHVS, CDR2 FNYEAQ. The CDR3 length is 13 residues. CDR3 protein: CASRSTRSYEQYF. The CDR3 bases are TGTGCCAGCAGGTCAACTAGAAGTTACGAGCAGTACTTC.

The CDR3 region has the DNA TGTGCCAGCAGCCCACCGCAGGTAGGGGGGACTGAAGCTTTCTTT. This sequence encodes CASSPPQVGGTEAFF. The gene calls are TRBV7-2 and TRBJ1-1; D perhaps matches TRBD1 (6 bases). This CDR3 is 15 amino acids long. The germline V gene has CDR1 SGHTA and CDR2 FQGNSA. Between the trimmed V and J ends, which lost 5 bases and 5 bases, there was a span of 18 bases.

This rearrangement joins TRBV12-3 or TRBV12-4 to TRBJ1-5; D might be TRBD1 (5 bases). Trimming left V 3 bases short and J 7 bases short, with 10 bases between. The CDR3 totals 13 residues. This CDR3 is CASSFQGIQPQHF. CDR3 sequence (DNA): TGTGCCAGCAGTTTCCAGGGTATACAGCCCCAGCATTTT.

In this sample, this clonotype turned up once. The chain combines TRBV7-8 with TRBJ2-1; D is perhaps TRBD2 (6 bases). Germline-derived CDR1 and CDR2 are SGHVS and FQNEAQ. This CDR3 has 13 residues. V lost 9 bases to trimming and J lost 3 bases, with 12 bases between them. The CDR3 DNA reads TGTGCCAGTTTAGCGGACGACTACAATGAGCAGTTCTTC. Protein product: CASLADDYNEQFF.

The rearrangement joins TRBV18 to TRBJ1-4; D remains unclear. The ends were cut back, 6 bases at V and 0 bases at J, with 14 bases in the middle. The length of the CDR3 is 16 residues. CDR1 and CDR2 from the germline V gene are KGHSH and LQKENI. In nucleotides, the CDR3 is TGTGCCAGCTCGCCCTGGAGGGCTGCAACTAATGAAAAACTGTTTTTT. It is translated as CASSPWRAATNEKLFF.

This clonotype has a count of ten or more. The J gene is TRBJ1-1, the V gene TRBV7-9; 9 nucleotides line up with TRBD1. This CDR3 region has 15 residues. The germline V gene has CDR1 SEHNR and CDR2 FQNEAQ (reference sequence). The trim removed 5 bases at V and 6 bases at J, leaving 10 bases unmatched. The CDR3 nucleotides are TGTGCCAGCAGCGCCCCGGGACAGGGAATCCCTGAAGCTTTCTTT. It codes for CASSAPGQGIPEAFF.

This clonotype was found a few times. The CDR3 is CASSLVERYEQYF. The CDR3 DNA reads as TGTGCCAGCAGCTTGGTGGAGAGATACGAGCAGTACTTC. The chain couples TRBV7-2 to TRBJ2-7; D is uncertain. In germline, CDR1 is SGHTA, CDR2 FQGNSA. V lost 3 bases and J lost 4, with 10 bases in between. The CDR3 totals 13 residues. The variable domain in full, with the rest retrieved from reference TRBV7-2 and TRBJ2-7, is GAGVSQSPSNKVTEKGKDVELRCDPISGHTALYWYRQSLGQGLEFLIYFQGNSAPDKSGLPSDRFSAERTGGSVSTLTIQRTQQEDSAVYLCASSLVERYEQYFGPGTRLTVT.

The rearrangement uses TRBV4-2 and TRBJ1-1, with a weak D call TRBD1 (6 bases). Trimming took off 4 bases at V and 0 bases at J, with 21 bases between the two ends. The germline V gene encodes CDR1 LGHNA and CDR2 YNFKEQ. The CDR3 runs 18 residues. The CDR3 nucleotides are TGTGCCAGCAGCCTCCTGGACAGTGGGGAAAGGATGAACACTGAAGCTTTCTTT. This gives the protein CASSLLDSGERMNTEAFF.

The rearrangement uses TRBV6-8 and TRBJ2-7; 8 positions agree with TRBD2. Germline assignment: CDR1 MNHGY and CDR2 SAAAGT. V was clipped by 4 bases and J by 3 bases; unmatched bases: 8. The length of the CDR3 is 15 residues. CDR3 sequence reads: CASSSPGGGGYEQYF. The CDR3 DNA reads TGTGCCAGCAGTTCCCCCGGGGGGGGGGGCTACGAGCAGTACTTC.

The CDR3 sequence: CASSLRPSGGTDTQYF. CDR3 sequence (DNA): TGTGCCAGCAGCTTACGCCCTAGCGGGGGCACAGATACGCAGTATTTT. The genes are TRBV7-2 and TRBJ2-3; the match to TRBD2 covers 9 bases. V gave up 2 bases and J gave up 1 base; unmatched junction bases: 4. In germline, CDR1 is SGHTA, CDR2 FQGNSA. The CDR3 consists of 16 residues.

This clonotype turned up a few times. The rearrangement uses TRBV19 and TRBJ1-6; 7 nucleotides agree with TRBD1. The CDR3 contains 14 residues. The germline V gene has CDR1 LNHDA and CDR2 SQIVND (reference sequence). The junction had 1 base not matched to a gene; V was cut back by 2 bases and J by 6 bases. CDR3 nucleotides: TGTGCCAGTAGTATAAGGGACAGTAATTCACCCCTCCACTTT. It is translated as CASSIRDSNSPLHF.

This clonotype was counted a few times. The chain carries TRBV7-9 and TRBJ2-3; D may be TRBD2 (5 bases). V was clipped by 3 bases and J by 2 bases, with 21 bases between them. CDR1 is SEHNR and CDR2 is FQNEAQ in the germline V gene (reference sequence). The CDR3 covers 18 residues. This CDR3 reads CASSLMLVSRLTTDTQYF. CDR3 nucleotide sequence: TGTGCCAGCAGCTTGATGTTGGTTTCGCGACTAACCACAGATACGCAGTATTTT.

The rearrangement links TRBV6-1 to TRBJ2-3; D is possibly TRBD1 (5 bases). V lost 6 bases to trimming and J lost 2 bases, with 9 bases between them. Germline assignment: CDR1 MNHNS and CDR2 SASEGT. This CDR3 spans 13 amino acids. This CDR3 is CASRPDNTDTQYF. CDR3 sequence (DNA): TGTGCCAGCAGACCGGACAACACAGATACGCAGTATTTT.

The chain carries TRBV20-1 and TRBJ2-7; maybe TRBD2 (6 bases). Trimming took off 6 bases at V and 5 bases at J, with 20 bases between the two ends. The CDR3 spans 14 residues. CDR1 is DFQATT, CDR2 SNEGSKA, per germline (reference sequence). CDR3 nucleotide sequence: TGCAGTGCCCTCAGCACTAGCCGACACAACGAGCAGTACTTC. Translating it yields CSALSTSRHNEQYF.

The chain recombines TRBV10-3 with TRBJ1-4; D is possibly TRBD1 (6 bases). The V end was cut by 2 bases, the J end by 5 bases, with 9 bases between. CDR1 is ENHRY and CDR2 is SYGVKD in the germline V gene. The CDR3 contains 14 residues. CDR3 amino acids: CAISERGQNEKLFF. CDR3 nucleotide sequence: TGTGCCATCAGTGAGCGGGGGCAGAATGAAAAACTGTTTTTT.

The chain combines TRBV6-1 with TRBJ2-5, with D perhaps given as TRBD1 or TRBD2 (5 bases each). The CDR3 extends over 15 amino acids. V was shortened by 6 bases and J by 2 bases, with 16 bases between the two germline ends. Germline loops: CDR1 MNHNS, CDR2 SASEGT. CDR3 DNA: TGTGCCAGCAGCCAGGGCCCCCCGGGGCAAGAGACCCAGTACTTC. It specifies CASSQGPPGQETQYF.

The chain uses TRBV5-6 and TRBJ2-3; D is unresolved. The CDR3 totals 15 residues. Trimming left V 0 bases short and J 4 bases short, with 12 bases between. The germline V gene has CDR1 SGHDT and CDR2 YYEEEE. The CDR3 DNA sequence: TGTGCCAGCAGCTTGGTAGAAAGCCGTGCAGATACGCAGTATTTT. Protein: CASSLVESRADTQYF.

In this sample, this clonotype turned up a few times. The chain carries TRBV6-2 or TRBV6-3 and TRBJ2-6; D is ambiguous. Germline-derived CDR1 and CDR2 are MNHEY and SVGEGT. Trimming shortened V by 6 bases and J by 0 bases, and 9 bases separated the two germline ends. There are 15 residues in the CDR3. The CDR3: CASRAWSSGANVLTF. The CDR3 coding sequence is TGTGCCAGCAGGGCCTGGAGCTCTGGGGCCAACGTCCTGACTTTC.

V usage is TRBV2 and J usage is TRBJ1-2; D gene ambiguous. V lost 6 bases, J lost 3 bases, and 8 bases lay in between. This CDR3 spans 12 amino acids. Germline loops: CDR1 SNHLY, CDR2 FYNNEI. CDR3 residues: CASRRIYYGYTF. The CDR3 nucleotides are TGTGCCAGCAGACGGATCTACTATGGCTACACCTTC.

This clonotype has at least ten counts. This sequence joins TRBV7-2 and TRBJ2-5; TRBD2 might be the D (5 bases). CDR3 size: 11 residues. With 5 bases removed from V and 13 bases from J, the gap between germline ends came to 14 bases. Germline loops: CDR1 SGHTA, CDR2 FQGNSA. Here the CDR3 reads CASSQEALLYF. CDR3 coding DNA: TGTGCCAGCAGCCAGGAGGCACTGCTGTACTTC.

CDR3 coding DNA: TGTGCCAGCAGCTTTGCCTGGGAGACTGAAGCTTTCTTT. Protein product: CASSFAWETEAFF. The chain couples TRBV7-2 to TRBJ1-1; D not resolved. Trimming cost V 3 bases and J 5 bases, with 10 bases left between them. The CDR3 sequence is 13 residues long. Per the germline V gene, CDR1 is SGHTA and CDR2 is FQGNSA.

This clonotype was recorded at least ten times. The chain couples TRBV7-2 to TRBJ2-3; 9 nucleotides agree with TRBD1. The CDR3 is made up of 15 amino acids. With V trimmed by 4 bases and J by 6 bases, 8 bases remained unmatched. Germline CDR1 SGHTA, CDR2 FQGNSA. The CDR3 nucleotides read TGTGCCAGCAGCTACACAGGGGGCAGAAGGGATACGCAGTATTTT. The encoded protein is CASSYTGGRRDTQYF.

This clonotype has a count of ten or more. This chain connects TRBV7-9 to TRBJ2-5; 13 bases align to TRBD2. This CDR3 is built from 15 residues. CDR1 SEHNR and CDR2 FQNEAQ come from the germline V gene (reference sequence). J was trimmed by 1 base and V by 5 bases; bases with no gene match: 1. The chain's CDR3 is CASSRTSGGQETQYF. The CDR3, as DNA: TGTGCCAGCAGCCGGACTAGCGGGGGCCAAGAGACCCAGTACTTC. The whole variable domain, remainder taken from reference TRBV7-9 and TRBJ2-5, is DTGVSQNPRHKITKRGQNVTFRCDPISEHNRLYWYRQTLGQGPEFLTYFQNEAQLEKSRLLSDRFSAERPKGSFSTLEIQRTEQGDSAMYLCASSRTSGGQETQYFGPGTRLLVL.

The rearrangement uses TRBV12-3 or TRBV12-4 and TRBJ1-1; D not resolved. Trimming shortened V by 3 bases and J by 5 bases, and 13 bases separated the two germline ends. This CDR3 comprises 14 residues. The CDR3 protein is CASSLEGRWTEAFF. The CDR3 DNA sequence: TGTGCCAGCAGTTTGGAGGGTCGTTGGACTGAAGCTTTCTTT.